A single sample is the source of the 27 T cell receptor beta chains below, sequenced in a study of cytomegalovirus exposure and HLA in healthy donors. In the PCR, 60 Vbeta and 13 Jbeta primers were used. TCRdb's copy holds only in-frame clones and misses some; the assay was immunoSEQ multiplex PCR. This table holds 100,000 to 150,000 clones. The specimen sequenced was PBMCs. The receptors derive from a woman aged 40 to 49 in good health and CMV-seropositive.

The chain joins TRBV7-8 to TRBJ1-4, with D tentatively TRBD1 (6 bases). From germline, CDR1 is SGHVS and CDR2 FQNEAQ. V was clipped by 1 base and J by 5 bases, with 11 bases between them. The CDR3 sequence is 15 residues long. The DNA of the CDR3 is TGTGCCAGCAGCTTAGGTGCAGGGGACAATGAAAAACTGTTTTTT. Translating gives CASSLGAGDNEKLFF.

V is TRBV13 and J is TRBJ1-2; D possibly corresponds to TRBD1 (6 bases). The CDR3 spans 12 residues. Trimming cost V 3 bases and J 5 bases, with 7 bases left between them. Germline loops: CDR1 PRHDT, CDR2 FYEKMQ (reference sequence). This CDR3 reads CASSFGQYGYTF. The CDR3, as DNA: TGTGCCAGCAGCTTTGGACAGTATGGCTACACCTTC. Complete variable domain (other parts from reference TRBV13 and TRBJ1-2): AAGVIQSPRHLIKEKRETATLKCYPIPRHDTVYWYQQGPGQDPQFLISFYEKMQSDKGSIPDRFSAQQFSDYHSELNMSSLELGDSALYFCASSFGQYGYTFGSGTRLTVV.

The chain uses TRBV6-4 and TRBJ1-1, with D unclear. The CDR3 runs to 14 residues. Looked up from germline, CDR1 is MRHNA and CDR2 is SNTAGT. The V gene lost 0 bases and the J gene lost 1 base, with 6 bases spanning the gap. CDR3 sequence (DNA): TGTGCCAGCAGTGACTCAGCGACGAACACTGAAGCTTTCTTT. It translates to CASSDSATNTEAFF.

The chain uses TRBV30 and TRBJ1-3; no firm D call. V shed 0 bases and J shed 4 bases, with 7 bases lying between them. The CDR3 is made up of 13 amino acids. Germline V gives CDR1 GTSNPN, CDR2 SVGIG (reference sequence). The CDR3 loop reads CAWSVGWGNTIYF. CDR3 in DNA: TGTGCCTGGAGTGTCGGTTGGGGAAACACCATATATTTT.

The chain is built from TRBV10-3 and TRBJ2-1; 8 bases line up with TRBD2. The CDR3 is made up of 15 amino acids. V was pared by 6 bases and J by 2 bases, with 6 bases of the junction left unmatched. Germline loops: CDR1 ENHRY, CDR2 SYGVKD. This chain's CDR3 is CAISFSGAAYNEQFF. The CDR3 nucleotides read TGTGCCATCAGCTTTAGCGGGGCTGCCTACAATGAGCAGTTCTTC.

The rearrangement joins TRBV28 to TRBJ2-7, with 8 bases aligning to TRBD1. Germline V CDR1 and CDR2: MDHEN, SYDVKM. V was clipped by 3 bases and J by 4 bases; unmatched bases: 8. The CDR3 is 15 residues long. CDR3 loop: CASSFRGQALYEQYF. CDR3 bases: TGTGCCAGCAGTTTTAGGGGACAGGCGCTGTACGAGCAGTACTTC.

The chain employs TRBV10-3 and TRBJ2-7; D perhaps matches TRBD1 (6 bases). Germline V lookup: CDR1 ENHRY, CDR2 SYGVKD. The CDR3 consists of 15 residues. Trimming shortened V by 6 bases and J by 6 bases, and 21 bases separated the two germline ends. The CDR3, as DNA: TGTGCCATCAGGGAGAACGGGACACCAACAGGCGAGCAGTACTTC. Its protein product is CAIRENGTPTGEQYF.

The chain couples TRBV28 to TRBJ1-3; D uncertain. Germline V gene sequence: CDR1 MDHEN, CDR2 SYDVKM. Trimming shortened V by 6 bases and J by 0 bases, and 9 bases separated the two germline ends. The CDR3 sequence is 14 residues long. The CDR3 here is CASSPVISGNTIYF. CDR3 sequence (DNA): TGTGCCAGCAGCCCGGTTATCTCTGGAAACACCATATATTTT.

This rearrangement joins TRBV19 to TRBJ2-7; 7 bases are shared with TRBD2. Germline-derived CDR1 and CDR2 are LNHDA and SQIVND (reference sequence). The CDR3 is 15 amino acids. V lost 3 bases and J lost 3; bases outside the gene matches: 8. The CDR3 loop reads CASSIYSSGGYEQYF. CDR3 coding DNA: TGTGCCAGTAGTATTTACTCTAGCGGAGGCTACGAGCAGTACTTC.

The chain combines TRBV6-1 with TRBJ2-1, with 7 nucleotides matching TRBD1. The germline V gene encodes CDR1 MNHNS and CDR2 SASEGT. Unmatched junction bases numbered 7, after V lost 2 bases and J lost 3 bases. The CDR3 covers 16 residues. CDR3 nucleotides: TGTGCCAGCAGTGAAACGGGACAGATTTTCTACAATGAGCAGTTCTTC. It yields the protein CASSETGQIFYNEQFF.

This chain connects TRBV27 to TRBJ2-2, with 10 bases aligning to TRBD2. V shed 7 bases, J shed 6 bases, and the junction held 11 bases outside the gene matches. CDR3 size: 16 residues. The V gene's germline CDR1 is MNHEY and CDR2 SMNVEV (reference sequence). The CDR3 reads CASTSPSGRRAGELFF. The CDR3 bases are TGTGCCAGCACCTCCCCTAGCGGGAGAAGAGCCGGGGAGCTGTTTTTT.

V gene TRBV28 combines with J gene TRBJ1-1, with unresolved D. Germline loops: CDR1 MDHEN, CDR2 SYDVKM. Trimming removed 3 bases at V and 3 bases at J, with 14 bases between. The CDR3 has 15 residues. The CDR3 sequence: CASSLGTDQDTEAFF. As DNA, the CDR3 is TGTGCCAGCAGTTTGGGCACAGACCAAGACACTGAAGCTTTCTTT.

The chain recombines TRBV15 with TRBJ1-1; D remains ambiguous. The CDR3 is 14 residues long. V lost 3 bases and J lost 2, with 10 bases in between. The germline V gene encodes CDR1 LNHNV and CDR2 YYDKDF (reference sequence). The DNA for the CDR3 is TGTGCCACCAGCAGCGACATAGTTAACACTGAAGCTTTCTTT. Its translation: CATSSDIVNTEAFF.

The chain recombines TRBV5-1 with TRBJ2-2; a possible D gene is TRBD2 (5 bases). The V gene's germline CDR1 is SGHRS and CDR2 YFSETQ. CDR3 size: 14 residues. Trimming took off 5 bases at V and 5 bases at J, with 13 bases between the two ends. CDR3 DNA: TGCGCCAGCAGTCCCGAGCGAGGGACCGGGGAGCTGTTTTTT. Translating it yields CASSPERGTGELFF.

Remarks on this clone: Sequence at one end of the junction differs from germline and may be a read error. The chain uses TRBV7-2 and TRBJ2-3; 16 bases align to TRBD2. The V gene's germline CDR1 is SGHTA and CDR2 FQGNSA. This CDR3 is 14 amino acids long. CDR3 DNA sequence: TGTGCCAGCAGCCAGGGACTAGCGGGAGGGCCCGGGGGATTT. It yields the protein CASSQGLAGGPGGF.

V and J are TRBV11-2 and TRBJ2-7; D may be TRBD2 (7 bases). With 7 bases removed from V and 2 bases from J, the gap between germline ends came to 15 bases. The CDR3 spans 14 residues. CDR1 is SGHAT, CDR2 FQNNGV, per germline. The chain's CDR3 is CASTTQGRAYEQYF. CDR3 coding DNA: TGTGCCAGCACCACCCAGGGGAGGGCCTACGAGCAGTACTTC. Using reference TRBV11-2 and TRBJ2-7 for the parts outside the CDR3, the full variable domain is EAGVAQSPRYKIIEKRQSVAFWCNPISGHATLYWYQQILGQGPKLLIQFQNNGVVDDSQLPKDRFSAERLKGVDSTLKIQPAKLEDSAVYLCASTTQGRAYEQYFGPGTRLTVT.

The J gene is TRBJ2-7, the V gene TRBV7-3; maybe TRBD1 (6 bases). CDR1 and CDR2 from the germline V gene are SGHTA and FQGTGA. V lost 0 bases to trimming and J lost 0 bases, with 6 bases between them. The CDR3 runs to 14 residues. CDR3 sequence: CASSLTGGSYEQYF. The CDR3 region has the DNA TGTGCCAGCAGCTTAACAGGGGGCTCCTACGAGCAGTACTTC.

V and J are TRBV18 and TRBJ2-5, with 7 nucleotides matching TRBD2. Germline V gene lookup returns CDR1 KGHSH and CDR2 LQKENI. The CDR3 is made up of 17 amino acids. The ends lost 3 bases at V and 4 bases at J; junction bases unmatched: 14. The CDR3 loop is CASSPRMAGGEGETQYF. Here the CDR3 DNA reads TGTGCCAGCTCACCTCGGATGGCCGGAGGGGAGGGAGAGACCCAGTACTTC. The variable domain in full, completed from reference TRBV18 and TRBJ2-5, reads NAGVMQNPRHLVRRRGQEARLRCSPMKGHSHVYWYRQLPEEGLKFMVYLQKENIIDESGMPKERFSAEFPKEGPSILRIQQVVRGDSAAYFCASSPRMAGGEGETQYFGPGTRLLVL.

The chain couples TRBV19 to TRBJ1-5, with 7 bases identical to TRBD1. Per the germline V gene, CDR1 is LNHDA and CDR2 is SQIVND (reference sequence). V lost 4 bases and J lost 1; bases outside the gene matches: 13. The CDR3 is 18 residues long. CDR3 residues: CASSSGPVTGVSNQPQHF. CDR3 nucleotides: TGTGCCAGTAGTAGTGGCCCCGTTACAGGGGTGAGCAATCAGCCCCAGCATTTT.

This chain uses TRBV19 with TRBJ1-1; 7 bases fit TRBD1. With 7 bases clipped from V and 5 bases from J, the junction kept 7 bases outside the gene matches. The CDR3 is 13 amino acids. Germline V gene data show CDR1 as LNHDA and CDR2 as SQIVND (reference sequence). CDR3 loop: CASKQGQGTEAFF. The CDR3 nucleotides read TGTGCCAGTAAACAGGGGCAGGGGACTGAAGCTTTCTTT.

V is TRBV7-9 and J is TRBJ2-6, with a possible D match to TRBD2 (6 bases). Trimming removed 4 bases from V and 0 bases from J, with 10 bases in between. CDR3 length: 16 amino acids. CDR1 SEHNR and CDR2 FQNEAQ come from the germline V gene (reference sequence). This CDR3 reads CASSSAGFSGANVLTF. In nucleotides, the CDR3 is TGTGCCAGCAGCTCAGCGGGCTTCTCTGGGGCCAACGTCCTGACTTTC.

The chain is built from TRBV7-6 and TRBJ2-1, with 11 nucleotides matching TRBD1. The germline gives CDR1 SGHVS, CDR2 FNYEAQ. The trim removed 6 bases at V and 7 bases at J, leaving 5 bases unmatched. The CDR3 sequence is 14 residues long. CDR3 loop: CASRPGTGGNEQFF. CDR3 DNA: TGTGCCAGCAGGCCCGGGACAGGGGGGAATGAGCAGTTCTTC.

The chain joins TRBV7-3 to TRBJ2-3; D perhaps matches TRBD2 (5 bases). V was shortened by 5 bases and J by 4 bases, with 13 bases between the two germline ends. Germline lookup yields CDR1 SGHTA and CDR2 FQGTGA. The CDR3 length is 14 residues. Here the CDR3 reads CASSLQRAADTQYF. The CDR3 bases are TGTGCCAGCAGCCTGCAAAGAGCGGCAGATACGCAGTATTTT.

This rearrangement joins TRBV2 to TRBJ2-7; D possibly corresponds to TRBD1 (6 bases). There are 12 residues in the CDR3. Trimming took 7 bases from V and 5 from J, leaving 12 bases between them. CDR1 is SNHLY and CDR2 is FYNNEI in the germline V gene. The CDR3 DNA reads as TGTGCCAGCACTCTGACAGGCCACGAGCAGTACTTC. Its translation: CASTLTGHEQYF.

The CDR3 bases are TGCGCCAGCGGACGGGAGGGCCCAGACTACAATGAGCAGTTCTTC. Protein: CASGREGPDYNEQFF. The genes are TRBV5-1 and TRBJ2-1, with TRBD2 identical over 8 bases. Per germline, CDR1 SGHRS and CDR2 YFSETQ. V dropped 7 bases and J dropped 3; count of bases not matched to a gene: 9. The CDR3 runs 15 residues.

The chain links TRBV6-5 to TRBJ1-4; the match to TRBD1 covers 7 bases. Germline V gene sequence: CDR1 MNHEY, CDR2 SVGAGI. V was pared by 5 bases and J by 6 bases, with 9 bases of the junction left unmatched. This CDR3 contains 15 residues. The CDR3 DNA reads TGTGCCAGCAGTCCCGGACAGGCTAGGCATGAAAAACTGTTTTTT. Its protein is CASSPGQARHEKLFF.

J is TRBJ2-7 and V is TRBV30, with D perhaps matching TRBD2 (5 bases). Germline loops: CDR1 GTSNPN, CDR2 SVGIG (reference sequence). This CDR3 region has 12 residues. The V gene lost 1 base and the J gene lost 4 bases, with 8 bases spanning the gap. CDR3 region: CAWSELAYEQYF. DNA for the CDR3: TGTGCCTGGAGTGAGCTAGCTTACGAGCAGTACTTC.